This entry lists 31 T cell receptor beta chains sequenced from one sample in a study of T cells in Graves' hyperthyroidism and ophthalmopathy. TCR beta CDR3 region amplification was performed from RNA transcripts. First-round RT-PCR with HTBI primers amplified the TCR CDR3 region. TCRdb reanalysed the multiplex PCR reads using MiXCR and keeps one entry per CDR3 protein. The sample lists 450,000 to 650,000 distinct CDR3 sequences; more than 13% were seen once. Sequenced: blood. The receptors were sampled from a woman aged 18-30 years with Graves' ophthalmopathy.

In this sample, this clonotype turned up many times. The chain recombines TRBV12-3 or TRBV12-4 with TRBJ1-1; a possible D gene is TRBD1 (5 bases). V was cut by 10 bases and J by 4 bases, with 13 bases left in between. There are 12 residues in the CDR3. CDR3 sequence: CAMGRGATEAFF. CDR3 sequence (DNA): TGTGCCATGGGGCGGGGAGCCACTGAAGCTTTCTTT.

This clonotype was seen a handful of times. The rearrangement joins TRBV6-2 or TRBV6-3 to TRBJ2-7; TRBD1 aligns across 9 bases. The CDR3 totals 16 residues. Trimming at V came to 6 bases and at J to 3 bases, leaving 12 bases not matched to a gene. In germline, CDR1 is MNHEY, CDR2 SVGEGT. CDR3 sequence (DNA): TGTGCCAGCAGCCCCTGGGGACAGGGTTCGGGCTACGAGCAGTACTTC. It translates to CASSPWGQGSGYEQYF.

In its sample, this clonotype was seen many times. Germline and junction disagree at one end, which may indicate a read error. The gene calls are TRBV7-7 and TRBJ2-1; D is perhaps TRBD1 (6 bases). The CDR3 spans 13 residues. The germline CDR1 and CDR2 sequences are SSHAT and FNYEAQ (reference sequence). CDR3 nucleotides: TGTGCTAGCAGCTTAGCGCAGGGGCATGAGCAGTTCTTC. It codes for CASSLAQGHEQFF.

This clonotype came up a few times. The chain carries TRBV11-2 and TRBJ2-2; 8 bases map to TRBD2. Germline CDR1 SGHAT, CDR2 FQNNGV. Trimming cost V 0 bases and J 0 bases; bases outside gene matches: 0. This CDR3 contains 16 residues. CDR3 sequence (DNA): TGTGCCAGCAGCTTAGAAGCGGGAGCGAACACCGGGGAGCTGTTTTTT. Translating it yields CASSLEAGANTGELFF.

The chain carries TRBV6-5 and TRBJ2-7, with 11 positions matching TRBD2. Germline V gene sequence: CDR1 MNHEY, CDR2 SVGAGI. With V trimmed by 0 bases and J by 3 bases, 13 bases remained unmatched. The length of the CDR3 is 19 residues. CDR3 coding DNA: TGTGCCAGCAGTTACTCCGGGACTAGCGGAGCCTACGCGTACTACGAGCAGTACTTC. This codes for CASSYSGTSGAYAYYEQYF.

The genes are TRBV6-1 and TRBJ2-1; maybe TRBD2 (6 bases). The germline V gene has CDR1 MNHNS and CDR2 SASEGT. V was trimmed by 1 base and J by 3 bases, leaving 16 bases between them. This CDR3 has 17 amino acids. The CDR3 bases are TGTGCCAGCAGTGAAGAGGGACTGAGACAGCACTACAATGAGCAGTTCTTC. Translated: CASSEEGLRQHYNEQFF.

This clonotype was seen just once. The chain couples TRBV20-1 to TRBJ2-2, with TRBD1 as a possible D gene (5 bases). CDR1 DFQATT and CDR2 SNEGSKA come from the germline V gene (reference sequence). V shed 0 bases and J shed 0 bases, with 11 bases lying between them. The CDR3 contains 16 residues. The CDR3 DNA follows: TGCAGTGCTAGAGATCCCGAGACAGCGAACACCGGGGAGCTGTTTTTT. The encoded protein is CSARDPETANTGELFF.

The table lists this clonotype with many counts. V is TRBV6-1 and J is TRBJ2-7; 7 bases match TRBD1. The V segment lost 5 bases and the J segment 4 bases; nucleotides outside the gene matches: 11. CDR3 length: 15 residues. Germline CDR1 is MNHNS and CDR2 is SASEGT. CDR3 in amino acids: CASSPTGTQLYEQYF. Here the CDR3 DNA reads TGTGCCAGCAGTCCGACAGGGACCCAACTTTACGAGCAGTACTTC.

This clonotype was counted ten times or more. This sequence joins TRBV3-1 and TRBJ2-3; D perhaps matches TRBD1 (6 bases). This CDR3 region has 16 residues. Germline V gene sequence: CDR1 LGHDT, CDR2 YNNKEL (reference sequence). Trimming removed 1 base from V and 1 base from J, with 12 bases in between. CDR3 protein: CASSQVAGQRTDTQYF. CDR3 bases: TGTGCCAGCAGCCAAGTGGCTGGACAGCGCACAGATACGCAGTATTTT.

This clonotype was recorded many times. V and J are TRBV28 and TRBJ1-2; 7 nucleotides line up with TRBD1. The V gene end was trimmed by 7 bases and the J gene end by 1 base; junction bases not matched to a gene: 6. In germline, CDR1 is MDHEN, CDR2 SYDVKM. The CDR3 spans 14 residues. The CDR3 DNA reads as TGTGCCAGCAAGCCTAGACAGGGTAACTATGGCTACACCTTC. It translates to CASKPRQGNYGYTF.

This clonotype was picked up a small number of times. The chain links TRBV20-1 to TRBJ2-1; TRBD2 might be the D (5 bases). Trimming left V 6 bases short and J 6 bases short, with 15 bases between. This CDR3 comprises 13 residues. Germline V gene lookup returns CDR1 DFQATT and CDR2 SNEGSKA (reference sequence). CDR3 sequence: CSAPTGLGNEQFF. DNA of the CDR3: TGCAGTGCACCGACGGGGTTGGGCAATGAGCAGTTCTTC.

The CDR3 loop is CSAGAGVYEQYF. The CDR3 DNA reads as TGCAGTGCAGGTGCGGGAGTCTACGAGCAGTACTTC. The chain couples TRBV20-1 to TRBJ2-7; 7 bases fit TRBD2. CDR3 length: 12 residues. The germline V gene has CDR1 DFQATT and CDR2 SNEGSKA (reference sequence). The V and J ends lost 6 bases and 3 bases, in that order; junction bases with no gene match: 5.

This clonotype was seen more than once but under ten times. This chain uses TRBV19 with TRBJ2-3; the match to TRBD1 covers 9 bases. Germline CDR1 is LNHDA and CDR2 is SQIVND (reference sequence). J gave up 2 bases and V 10 bases, and 10 bases lay outside the gene matches. The CDR3 is 15 residues long. The CDR3 DNA sequence: TGTGCCACCGCCCCGGGGACAGGGTTCACAGATACGCAGTATTTT. It encodes CATAPGTGFTDTQYF.

The rearrangement joins TRBV5-8 to TRBJ1-2, with no clear D. The CDR3 spans 15 residues. Germline V gives CDR1 SGHTS, CDR2 YDEGEE. The germline V and J ends were trimmed by 0 bases and 5 bases, with 14 bases remaining between them. This chain's CDR3 is CASSLEPRLGYGYTF. CDR3 DNA sequence: TGTGCCAGCAGCTTGGAACCCAGGCTTGGGTATGGCTACACCTTC.

This chain connects TRBV28 to TRBJ2-7; tentative D call: TRBD2 (6 bases). CDR3 length: 18 residues. Trimming cost V 8 bases and J 4 bases, with 30 bases left between them. Germline V gene sequence: CDR1 MDHEN, CDR2 SYDVKM. As DNA, the CDR3 is TGTGCCAGCTCACCACTCACCGGGGGACCGAACCTTTTTTACGAGCAGTACTTC. This gives the protein CASSPLTGGPNLFYEQYF.

This clonotype was counted ten times or more. This rearrangement joins TRBV7-9 to TRBJ2-7; no clear D gene. The CDR3 covers 14 residues. CDR1 and CDR2 from the germline V gene are SEHNR and FQNEAQ (reference sequence). Trimming took 5 bases from V and 5 from J, leaving 16 bases between them. The CDR3 DNA reads TGTGCCAGCAGCCGGCGGAGCCGCCAGGACGAGCAGTACTTC. Translated, it gives CASSRRSRQDEQYF.

V gene TRBV4-1 combines with J gene TRBJ2-1, with 9 bases aligning to TRBD2. The ends lost 3 bases at V and 6 bases at J; junction bases unmatched: 12. Germline-derived CDR1 and CDR2 are MGHRA and YSYEKL. This CDR3 is 17 amino acids long. In nucleotides, the CDR3 is TGCGCCAGCAGCCACCTACATAGCGGGAGTTTTGGCAATGAGCAGTTCTTC. Protein sequence: CASSHLHSGSFGNEQFF.

This clonotype has a count of ten or more. The chain joins TRBV2 to TRBJ1-1; TRBD1 agrees at 7 bases. Germline V gene lookup returns CDR1 SNHLY and CDR2 FYNNEI. The CDR3 has 13 residues. The junction had 5 bases not matched to a gene; V was cut back by 6 bases and J by 4 bases. The CDR3 region has the DNA TGTGCCAGCAGGGGACAGTTGTTCACTGAAGCTTTCTTT. Amino acid sequence: CASRGQLFTEAFF.

This clonotype was counted ten times or more. J is TRBJ2-2 and V is TRBV6-2 or TRBV6-3; D is undetermined. This CDR3 has 14 residues. The germline V gene has CDR1 MNHEY and CDR2 SVGEGT. V was cut by 4 bases and J by 3 bases, with 9 bases left in between. CDR3 sequence reads: CASSSSSYTGELFF. The CDR3 coding sequence is TGTGCCAGCAGTTCCTCGTCCTACACCGGGGAGCTGTTTTTT.

The chain carries TRBV6-1 and TRBJ2-7; tentatively, D is TRBD1 or TRBD2 (5 bases each). CDR1 is MNHNS and CDR2 is SASEGT in the germline V gene. V was trimmed by 6 bases and J by 9 bases, leaving 12 bases between them. The CDR3 extends over 11 amino acids. The CDR3 reads CASSRRDRQYF. DNA for the CDR3: TGTGCCAGCAGCCGCCGGGACCGGCAGTACTTC.

The rearrangement uses TRBV19 and TRBJ2-6, with 7 bases lining up with TRBD2. The CDR3 is 15 amino acids. Unmatched junction bases numbered 6, after V lost 5 bases and J lost 5 bases. CDR1 is LNHDA and CDR2 is SQIVND in the germline V gene (reference sequence). The CDR3 loop reads CASSPGRVWANVLTF. The CDR3 DNA reads as TGTGCCAGTAGTCCGGGGAGGGTCTGGGCCAACGTCCTGACTTTC.

This clonotype was recorded at least ten times. The chain has TRBV3-1 and TRBJ2-1, with D perhaps TRBD2 (5 bases). From germline, CDR1 is LGHDT and CDR2 YNNKEL (reference sequence). CDR3 length equals 15 residues. V was clipped by 1 base and J by 7 bases, with 14 bases between them. CDR3: CASSQALGGLNEQFF. The CDR3, as DNA: TGTGCCAGCAGCCAAGCGTTGGGCGGGTTAAATGAGCAGTTCTTC.

In its sample, this clonotype was seen a few times. The rearrangement links TRBV4-1 to TRBJ2-3; 11 bases line up with TRBD2. The germline CDR1 and CDR2 sequences are MGHRA and YSYEKL. This CDR3 is 18 amino acids long. The trim removed 2 bases at V and 5 bases at J, leaving 12 bases unmatched. The CDR3 loop reads CASSQPSRLAGLGDTQYF. The CDR3 DNA follows: TGCGCCAGCAGCCAACCCTCCCGACTAGCGGGACTCGGAGATACGCAGTATTTT.

This clonotype occurred a few times. This may be a read error, as it is one base from a much larger clone. The chain carries TRBV7-8 and TRBJ2-1; 10 nucleotides match TRBD2. The V gene end was trimmed by 6 bases and the J gene end by 0 bases; junction bases not matched to a gene: 8. The CDR3 extends over 17 amino acids. The germline V gene encodes CDR1 SGHVS and CDR2 FQNEAQ. CDR3 amino acids: CASRVASGGSSYNEQFF. As DNA, the CDR3 is TGTGCCAGCAGAGTCGCTAGCGGGGGTAGCTCCTACAATGAGCAGTTCTTC.

This rearrangement joins TRBV27 to TRBJ2-4; D possibly uses TRBD1 or TRBD2 (6 bases each). Germline assignment: CDR1 MNHEY and CDR2 SMNVEV (reference sequence). The V end was cut by 6 bases, the J end by 0 bases, with 9 bases between. This CDR3 has 14 residues. CDR3 DNA: TGTGCCAGCAGGGGGGGCTTAGCCAAAAACATTCAGTACTTC. Protein: CASRGGLAKNIQYF.

V gene TRBV7-3 combines with J gene TRBJ2-7, with TRBD2 identical over 9 bases. The germline CDR1 and CDR2 sequences are SGHTA and FQGTGA. This CDR3 is built from 14 residues. The V gene end was trimmed by 5 bases and the J gene end by 3 bases; junction bases not matched to a gene: 5. CDR3 sequence: CASSQTSGHYEQYF. CDR3 nucleotide sequence: TGTGCCAGCAGCCAAACTAGCGGGCACTACGAGCAGTACTTC.

This clonotype was detected many times. The V and J genes are TRBV5-1 and TRBJ1-1; D unclear. CDR1 and CDR2 from the germline V gene are SGHRS and YFSETQ. The V and J ends lost 0 bases and 4 bases respectively, with 10 bases between them. CDR3 size: 14 residues. CDR3 protein: CASSLVGLGTEAFF. The CDR3 DNA is TGCGCCAGCAGCTTGGTGGGATTGGGCACTGAAGCTTTCTTT.

This clonotype has a count of ten or more. The chain links TRBV7-2 to TRBJ2-7; TRBD2 might be the D (6 bases). From germline, CDR1 is SGHTA and CDR2 FQGNSA. Trimming shortened V by 3 bases and J by 2 bases, and 14 bases separated the two germline ends. CDR3 length: 15 residues. The CDR3 region is CASSFVSGTTYEQYF. The CDR3 nucleotides read TGTGCCAGCAGCTTTGTTAGCGGTACAACCTACGAGCAGTACTTC.

Ten or more counts support this clonotype. The V gene is TRBV5-1, the J gene TRBJ2-5; 9 bases line up with TRBD1. V gave up 4 bases and J gave up 5 bases; unmatched junction bases: 6. The CDR3 contains 14 residues. Germline V CDR1 and CDR2: SGHRS, YFSETQ. In DNA form, the CDR3 reads TGCGCCAGCAGCCCGGGACAGGGATGGGAGACCCAGTACTTC. It codes for CASSPGQGWETQYF.

Notes on this clonotype: A much larger clone lies a single base off, so this may be a read error. The V call is TRBV12-3 or TRBV12-4, the J call TRBJ2-7; D is perhaps TRBD1 or TRBD2 (5 bases each). This CDR3 is 13 amino acids long. Here the CDR3 reads CASSKLGAYEQHF. The CDR3 region has the DNA TGTGCCAGCAGCAAACTAGGGGCCTACGAGCAGCACTTC.

The genes are TRBV11-2 and TRBJ2-7; tentative D call: TRBD1 (6 bases). The CDR3 contains 15 residues. Trimming pared 1 base from V and 3 bases from J, leaving 13 bases between. In germline, CDR1 is SGHAT, CDR2 FQNNGV. The CDR3 spells CASSLAQGILYEQYF. DNA for the CDR3: TGTGCCAGCAGCTTAGCACAGGGCATACTCTACGAGCAGTACTTC. Together with reference TRBV11-2 and TRBJ2-7, the CDR3 gives the full variable domain: EAGVAQSPRYKIIEKRQSVAFWCNPISGHATLYWYQQILGQGPKLLIQFQNNGVVDDSQLPKDRFSAERLKGVDSTLKIQPAKLEDSAVYLCASSLAQGILYEQYFGPGTRLTVT.